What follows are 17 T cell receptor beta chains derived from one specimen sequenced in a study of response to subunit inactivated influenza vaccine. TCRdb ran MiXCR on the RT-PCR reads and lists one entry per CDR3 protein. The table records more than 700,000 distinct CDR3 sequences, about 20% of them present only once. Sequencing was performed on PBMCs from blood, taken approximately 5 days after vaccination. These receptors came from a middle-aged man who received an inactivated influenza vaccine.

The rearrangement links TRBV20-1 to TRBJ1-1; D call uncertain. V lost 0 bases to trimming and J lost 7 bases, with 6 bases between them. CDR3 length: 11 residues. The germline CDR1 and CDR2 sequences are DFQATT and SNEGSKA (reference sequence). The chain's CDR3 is CSARDGSEAFF. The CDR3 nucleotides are TGCAGTGCTAGAGATGGAAGTGAAGCTTTCTTT.

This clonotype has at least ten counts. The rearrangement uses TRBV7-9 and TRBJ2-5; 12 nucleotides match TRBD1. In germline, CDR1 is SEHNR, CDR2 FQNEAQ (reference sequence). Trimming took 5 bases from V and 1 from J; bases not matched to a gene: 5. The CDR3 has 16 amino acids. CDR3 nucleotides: TGTGCCAGCAGCCCGGGACAGGGGGCATTCCAAGAGACCCAGTACTTC. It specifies CASSPGQGAFQETQYF.

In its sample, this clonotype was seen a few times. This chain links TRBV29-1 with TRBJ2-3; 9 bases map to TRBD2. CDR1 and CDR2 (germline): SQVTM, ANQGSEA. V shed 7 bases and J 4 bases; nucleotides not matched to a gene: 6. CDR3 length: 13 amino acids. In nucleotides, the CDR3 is TGCAGCGGTTTAGCGGGAGCATCAGATACGCAGTATTTT. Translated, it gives CSGLAGASDTQYF.

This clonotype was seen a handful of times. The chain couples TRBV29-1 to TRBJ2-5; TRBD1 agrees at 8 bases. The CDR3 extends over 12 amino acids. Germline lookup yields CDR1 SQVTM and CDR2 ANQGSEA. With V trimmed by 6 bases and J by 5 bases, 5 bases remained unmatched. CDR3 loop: CSVRTGTETQYF. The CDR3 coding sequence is TGCAGCGTCCGGACAGGGACGGAGACCCAGTACTTC.

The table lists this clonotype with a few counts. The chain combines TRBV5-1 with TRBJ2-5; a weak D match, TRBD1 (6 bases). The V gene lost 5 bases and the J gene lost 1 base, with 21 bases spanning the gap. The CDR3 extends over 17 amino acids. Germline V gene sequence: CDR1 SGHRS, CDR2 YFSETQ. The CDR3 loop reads CASRPGTSYSLQETQYF. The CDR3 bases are TGCGCCAGCAGACCCGGGACATCTTATTCCCTCCAAGAGACCCAGTACTTC.

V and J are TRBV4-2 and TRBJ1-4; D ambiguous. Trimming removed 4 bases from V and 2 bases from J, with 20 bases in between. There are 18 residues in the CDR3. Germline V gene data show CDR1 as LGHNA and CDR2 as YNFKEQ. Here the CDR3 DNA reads TGTGCCAGCAGCCGGCATCAAGGGCAAGCTGGTACTAATGAAAAACTGTTTTTT. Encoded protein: CASSRHQGQAGTNEKLFF.

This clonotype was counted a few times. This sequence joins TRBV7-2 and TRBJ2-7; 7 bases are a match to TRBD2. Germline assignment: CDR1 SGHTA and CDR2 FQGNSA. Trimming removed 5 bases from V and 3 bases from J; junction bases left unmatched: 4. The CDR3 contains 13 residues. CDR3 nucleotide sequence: TGTGCCAGCAGCCCAGGGAGGGTCTACGAGCAGTACTTC. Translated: CASSPGRVYEQYF.

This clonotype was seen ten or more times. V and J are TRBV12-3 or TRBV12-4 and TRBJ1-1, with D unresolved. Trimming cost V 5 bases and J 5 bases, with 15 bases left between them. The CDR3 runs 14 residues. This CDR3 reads CASSPLAGGTEAFF. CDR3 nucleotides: TGTGCCAGCAGTCCCCTTGCCGGCGGGACTGAAGCTTTCTTT.

The chain's CDR3 is CASSATRGSSSYEQYF. The CDR3 nucleotides are TGTGCCAGCAGTGCCACACGGGGCTCGTCCTCCTACGAGCAGTACTTC. The V gene is TRBV28, the J gene TRBJ2-7, with D perhaps given as TRBD1 or TRBD2 (5 bases each). The CDR3 has 16 residues. Trimming cost V 5 bases and J 0 bases, with 17 bases left between them. Germline values: CDR1 MDHEN, CDR2 SYDVKM.

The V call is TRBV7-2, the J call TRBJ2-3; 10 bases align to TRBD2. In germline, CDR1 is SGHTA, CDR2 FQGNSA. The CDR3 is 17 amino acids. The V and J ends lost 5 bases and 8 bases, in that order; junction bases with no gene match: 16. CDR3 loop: CASSANRLAGGGGTQYF. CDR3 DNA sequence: TGTGCCAGCAGCGCCAACCGACTAGCGGGTGGAGGAGGTACGCAGTATTTT.

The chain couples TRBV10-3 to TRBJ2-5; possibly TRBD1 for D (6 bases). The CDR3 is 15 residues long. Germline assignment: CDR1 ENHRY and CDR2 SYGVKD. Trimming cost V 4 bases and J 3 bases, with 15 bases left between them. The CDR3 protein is CAISGSGTTEETQYF. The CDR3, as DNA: TGTGCCATCAGTGGGTCCGGGACAACAGAAGAGACCCAGTACTTC.

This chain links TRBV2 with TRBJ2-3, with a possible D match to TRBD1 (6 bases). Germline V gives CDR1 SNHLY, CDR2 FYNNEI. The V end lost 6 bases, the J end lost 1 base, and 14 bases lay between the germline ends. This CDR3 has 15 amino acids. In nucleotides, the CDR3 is TGTGCCAGCAGGTTAGACAGGCCGCGCACAGATACGCAGTATTTT. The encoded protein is CASRLDRPRTDTQYF.

The CDR3 DNA is TGTGCCAGCAGCGTTAGTTCCCCCGTCGTACGTGGGGAGACCCAGTACTTC. Amino acid sequence: CASSVSSPVVRGETQYF. This sequence joins TRBV11-2 and TRBJ2-5; D is unclear. The CDR3 runs 17 residues. Trimming cost V 5 bases and J 5 bases, with 24 bases left between them. Germline lookup yields CDR1 SGHAT and CDR2 FQNNGV.

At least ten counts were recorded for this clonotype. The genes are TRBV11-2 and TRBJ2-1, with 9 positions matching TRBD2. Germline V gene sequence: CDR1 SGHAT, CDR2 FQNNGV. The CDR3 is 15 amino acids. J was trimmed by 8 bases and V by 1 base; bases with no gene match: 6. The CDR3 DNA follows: TGTGCCAGCAGCTTAGTTAGCGGGAGTATCGATGAGCAGTTCTTC. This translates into CASSLVSGSIDEQFF.

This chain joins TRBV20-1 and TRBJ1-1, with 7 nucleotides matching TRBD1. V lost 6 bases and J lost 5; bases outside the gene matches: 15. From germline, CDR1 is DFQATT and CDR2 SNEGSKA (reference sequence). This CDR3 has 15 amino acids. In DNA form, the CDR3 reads TGCAGTGCGACAGGGTGGGCTGGGAGCAATACTGAAGCTTTCTTT. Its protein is CSATGWAGSNTEAFF.

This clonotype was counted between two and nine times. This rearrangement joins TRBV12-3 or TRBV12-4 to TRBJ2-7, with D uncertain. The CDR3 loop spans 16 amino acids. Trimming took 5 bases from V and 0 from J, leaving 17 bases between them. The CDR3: CASSPGRLLSSYEQYF. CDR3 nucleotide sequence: TGTGCCAGCAGTCCAGGCAGACTGTTGAGCTCCTACGAGCAGTACTTC.

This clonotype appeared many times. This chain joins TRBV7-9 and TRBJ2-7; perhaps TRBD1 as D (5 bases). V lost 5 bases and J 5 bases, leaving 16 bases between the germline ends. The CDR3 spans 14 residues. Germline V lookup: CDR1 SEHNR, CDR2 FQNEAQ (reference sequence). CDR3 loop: CASSQGRAPHEQYF. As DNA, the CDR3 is TGTGCCAGCAGCCAAGGCAGGGCGCCCCACGAGCAGTACTTC.